Listed below are T cell receptor beta chains from one sample, sequenced in a study of regulatory T cells in long-lasting Graves disease. TCRdb redid the calling of the multiplex PCR reads with MiXCR, one entry per CDR3 protein. The data show about 430,000 distinct CDR3 sequences, with roughly a fifth seen just once and 14% held by the top ten. This material consisted of peripheral blood mononuclear cells (PBMCs), taken when the disease was refractory, from a patient treated with antithyroid drugs. Source of these receptors: a female donor with Graves disease. Each CDR3 is given with its conserved first and last residue. Each record gives: CDR3 length, J gene, V gene, clone size, D gene, CDR3 DNA, CDR3 protein. A D gene is named only where the DNA matches it firmly. Only some rows state a clone size, as once, few, many or a class for expanded clones.

16	TRBJ2-5	TRBV28	many	NA	TGTGCCAGCAGTCCGGGATGGGGGCCTCGGACTAAGACCCAGTACTTC	CASSPGWGPRTKTQYF
14	TRBJ2-4	TRBV28	many	NA	TGTGCCAGCAGTTTGAAGCAGAAGGCGAACATTCAGTACTTC	CASSLKQKANIQYF
14	TRBJ1-1	TRBV5-6	NA	NA	TGTGCCAGCAGCCGCAGGGTAGGTTTCACTGAAGCTTTCTTT	CASSRRVGFTEAFF
15	TRBJ2-1	TRBV5-1	NA	TRBD2	TGCGCCAGCGTAAGAGCGGGAGGCCTACCTGAGGAGCAGTTCTTC	CASVRAGGLPEEQFF
18	TRBJ1-5	TRBV6-2/TRBV6-3	few	TRBD1	TGTGCCAGCAGTTACCCGACAGGGGCCGGGTATAGCAATCAGCCCCAGCATTTT	CASSYPTGAGYSNQPQHF
15	TRBJ2-7	TRBV29-1	few	TRBD1	TGCAGCGTTGAAGTGGCGGGACAGGGAATCTACGAGCAGTACTTC	CSVEVAGQGIYEQYF
15	TRBJ2-3	TRBV2	NA	NA	TGTGCCAGCAGTGGTCTAGTCGGGTTCAAAGATACGCAGTATTTT	CASSGLVGFKDTQYF
12	TRBJ1-1	TRBV6-1	many	NA	TGTGCCACTTTCAGGGTACAGGGTGAAGCTTTCTTT	CATFRVQGEAFF
14	TRBJ2-1	TRBV12-3/TRBV12-4	NA	TRBD2	TGTGCCAGCAGGTGGGGCGGGAGACCAAATGAGCAGTTCTTC	CASRWGGRPNEQFF
13	TRBJ2-7	TRBV29-1	few	TRBD2	TGCAGCGTCGTTCGGGCGGGAGTCTACGAGCAGTACTTC	CSVVRAGVYEQYF
15	TRBJ2-7	TRBV20-1	NA	TRBD1	TGCAGTGCTAAGGGACAGGGAAAAGGCCAGTACGAGCAGTACTTC	CSAKGQGKGQYEQYF
15	TRBJ2-6	TRBV19	many	NA	TGTGCCAGCAGTCCACAGGGCCGCGGGGCCAACGTCCTGACTTTC	CASSPQGRGANVLTF
13	TRBJ2-1	TRBV30	NA	NA	TGTGCCTGGAGCCTTCAGAGGGGCTGGGAGCAGTTCTTC	CAWSLQRGWEQFF
12	TRBJ1-5	TRBV28	many	TRBD1	TGTGCCACCCGGGACAGACCCCAGCCCCAGCATTTT	CATRDRPQPQHF
14	TRBJ1-4	TRBV7-9	few	NA	TGTGCCAGCAGCTTGCGTCAGAGTAATGAAAAACTGTTTTTT	CASSLRQSNEKLFF
15	TRBJ1-5	TRBV2	many	TRBD1	TGTGCCAGCAGGGCCGGACAGGCAGGAAGGACCCCCCAGCATTTT	CASRAGQAGRTPQHF
14	TRBJ1-1	TRBV20-1	many	TRBD1	TGCAGTGCTAGAGATCCCAGGGGGAGGACTGAAGCTTTCTTT	CSARDPRGRTEAFF
15	TRBJ1-4	TRBV4-1	few	TRBD1	TGCGCCAGCAGCCAAGAAGGGCAGGGGGTTGAAAAACTGTTTTTT	CASSQEGQGVEKLFF
14	TRBJ2-1	TRBV3-1	many	NA	TGTGCCAGCAGCCAAGACTTCCTAGGCAATGAGCAGTTCTTC	CASSQDFLGNEQFF
14	TRBJ2-5	TRBV10-1	NA	NA	TGCGCCAGCAGTGAATCGAACAGCCAAGAGACCCAGTACTTC	CASSESNSQETQYF
15	TRBJ2-7	TRBV28	many	TRBD1	TGTGCCAGCACGCAACCGGGACAGGGCCCCTACGAGCAGTACTTC	CASTQPGQGPYEQYF
16	TRBJ2-5	TRBV9	many	NA	TGTGCCAGCAGCGTAGGAGGGATGGGCCCTCAAGAGACCCAGTACTTC	CASSVGGMGPQETQYF
16	TRBJ2-2	TRBV5-1	NA	NA	TGCGCCAGCAGCTTGGGTATAGGGCCTAAGTCCGGGGAGCTGTTTTTT	CASSLGIGPKSGELFF
17	TRBJ1-1	TRBV18	NA	NA	TGTGCCAGCTCACCTGTTCTGCTGGCTGGATCCAGCACTGAAGCTTTCTTT	CASSPVLLAGSSTEAFF
18	TRBJ2-7	TRBV6-1	NA	TRBD2	TGTGCCAGCCTCAGGGGCAAAGGACTAGCGGGGTCTTCCTACGAGCAGTACTTC	CASLRGKGLAGSSYEQYF
17	TRBJ2-7	TRBV5-1	NA	TRBD2	TGCGCCAGCAGCTTGGGACTAGCGGGAGCCACCACCTACGAGCAGTACTTC	CASSLGLAGATTYEQYF
13	TRBJ1-2	TRBV19	few	NA	TGTGCCAGTAGTGTACAGGGTGGTGGTGGCTACACCTTC	CASSVQGGGGYTF
13	TRBJ1-1	TRBV24-1	many	NA	TGTGCCACCAGTGACGGGGTCGACACTGAAGCTTTCTTT	CATSDGVDTEAFF
18	TRBJ2-6	TRBV19	NA	TRBD1	TGTGCCAGTAGTCCGTGGACAGGATACAACTCTGGGGCCAACGTCCTGACTTTC	CASSPWTGYNSGANVLTF
16	TRBJ2-7	TRBV27	many	NA	TGTGCCAGCAGTTATGCCCCAGTGGCAGCTTCCTACGAGCAGTACTTC	CASSYAPVAASYEQYF
15	TRBJ2-2	TRBV19	once	TRBD1	TGTGCCAGTAGTCCGAGACAGGGGAGCACCGGGGAGCTGTTTTTT	CASSPRQGSTGELFF
13	TRBJ2-2	TRBV30	NA	NA	TGTGCCTGGAGCGAGTCCCGGGGCGGGGAGCTGTTTTTT	CAWSESRGGELFF
13	TRBJ2-7	TRBV10-3	few	NA	TGTGCCACCAACGACGCGAGTTTAGACGAGCAGTACTTC	CATNDASLDEQYF
14	TRBJ2-7	TRBV2	NA	NA	TGTGTCAGCAGTATCGCGGGCCGCGGTGGGGAGCAGTACTTC	CVSSIAGRGGEQYF
15	TRBJ2-7	TRBV7-9	few	TRBD1	TGTGCCAGCAGCTTAAAGATGCAGGGGGAACACGAGCAGTACTTC	CASSLKMQGEHEQYF
16	TRBJ2-7	TRBV28	many	TRBD2	TGTGCCAGCAGTTTAACCTCAGCGGGAGTTGGGTACGAGCAGTACTTC	CASSLTSAGVGYEQYF
14	TRBJ2-3	TRBV11-2	NA	TRBD1	TGTGCCAGCAGCTTTGGACAGGGGAGAGATACGCAGTATTTT	CASSFGQGRDTQYF
13	TRBJ1-1	TRBV27	many	TRBD1	TGTGCCAGCAGGGTAACAGGGGGCTCTGAAGCTTTCTTT	CASRVTGGSEAFF
13	TRBJ2-3	TRBV10-3	NA	TRBD1	TGTGCCATCAGTGGGACAGGGCCAGATACGCAGTATTTT	CAISGTGPDTQYF
12	TRBJ2-1	TRBV27	NA	NA	TGTGCCAGCAGTTCCGTTACAGGGTATAAGTTCTTC	CASSSVTGYKFF
12	TRBJ2-7	TRBV29-1	many	TRBD1	TGCAGCGCCGGGACAGGTTCCTACGAGCAGTACTTC	CSAGTGSYEQYF
15	TRBJ2-2	TRBV7-9	NA	TRBD1	TGTGCCAGCAGTACCGGGACAGGGGACTCCGGGGAGCTGTTTTTT	CASSTGTGDSGELFF
15	TRBJ2-4	TRBV11-2	NA	NA	TGTGCCAGCAGCTTAAGAGGGATGGACAAAAACATTCAGTACTTC	CASSLRGMDKNIQYF
14	TRBJ2-5	TRBV28	many	NA	TGTGCCAGCACCGACGCTAGGGCCCAAGAGACCCAGTACTTC	CASTDARAQETQYF
16	TRBJ2-7	TRBV6-6	NA	TRBD2	TGTGCCAGCAGTTACGGGGGGACTAGCGGGAGCTACGAGCAGTACTTC	CASSYGGTSGSYEQYF
16	TRBJ1-4	TRBV27	many	NA	TGTGCCAGCAGTTTGGAAGGACGTAGGCATTTTGAAAAACTGTTTTTT	CASSLEGRRHFEKLFF
17	TRBJ2-6	TRBV3-1	NA	TRBD1	TGTGCCAGCAGCCTCCGACAGGGACGACCTGGGGCCAACGTCCTGACTTTC	CASSLRQGRPGANVLTF
16	TRBJ2-7	TRBV27	few	TRBD1	TGTGCCAGCAGTTTAGTGGGACAGGGGACCCTTAGGGAGCAGTACTTC	CASSLVGQGTLREQYF